A selection of T cell receptor beta chains follows, all from one sample in a study of T cell changes during pregnancy in multiple sclerosis. This table comes from immunoSEQ multiplex PCR, and its TCRdb copy is limited to in-frame clones, with some not included. The sample lists around 27,000 clones, roughly 92% occurring once. This specimen consisted of CD4+ T cells from peripheral blood mononuclear cells, obtained in the first trimester of pregnancy. The source is a female donor with multiple sclerosis, enrolled in a pregnancy study. CDR3s include the opening cysteine and the closing phenylalanine or tryptophan. Each record gives: CDR3 DNA, CDR3 protein, D gene, clone size, V gene, J gene. The D gene is left open where the match is weak. The size field is filled for only some rows; it gives once, few, many or a size class.

DNA: TGTGCCAGCAGTGTCGGGGTGAACACTGAAGCTTTCTTT
CDR3: CASSVGVNTEAFF
D: .
size: .
V: TRBV6-6
J: TRBJ1-1

DNA: TGCGCCAGCAGCCGGAACCTCGGACAGGCTGTCTCTGGGGCCAACGTCCTGACTTTC
CDR3: CASSRNLGQAVSGANVLTF
D: TRBD1
size: .
V: TRBV4-3
J: TRBJ2-6

DNA: TGTGCCAGCAGCCTAGGGGCGGGTTCTGACTATGGCTACACCTTC
CDR3: CASSLGAGSDYGYTF
D: .
size: once
V: TRBV7-9
J: TRBJ1-2

DNA: TGCGCCAGCAGCCGCCAGGACAGGGGCGCGCCCGGGGAGCTGTTTTTT
CDR3: CASSRQDRGAPGELFF
D: TRBD1
size: .
V: TRBV5-1
J: TRBJ2-2

DNA: TGCAGCGTTGAACCCCGACAGGGACGGGGGAATGAGCAGTTCTTC
CDR3: CSVEPRQGRGNEQFF
D: .
size: .
V: TRBV29-1
J: TRBJ2-1

DNA: TGCGCCAGCAGCCTCGGACAGCGAAAGATCGGAGAAAAACTGTTTTTT
CDR3: CASSLGQRKIGEKLFF
D: .
size: .
V: TRBV4-3
J: TRBJ1-4

DNA: TGCGCCAGCAGCCAAGACGGAGGTTACTATAATTCACCCCTCCACTTT
CDR3: CASSQDGGYYNSPLHF
D: .
size: once
V: TRBV4-1
J: TRBJ1-6

DNA: TGTGCCAGCAGCTTGGGGGCCTCCTACAATGAGCAGTTCTTC
CDR3: CASSLGASYNEQFF
D: .
size: .
V: TRBV5-6
J: TRBJ2-1

DNA: TGTGCCAGCAGCCGGATTCGGACAGGGGACAACACCGGGGAGCTGTTTTTT
CDR3: CASSRIRTGDNTGELFF
D: TRBD1
size: once
V: TRBV5-8
J: TRBJ2-2

DNA: TGTGCCAGCAGCTTAGGCCAGGGGGCCACTGAAGCTTTCTTT
CDR3: CASSLGQGATEAFF
D: TRBD1
size: once
V: TRBV7-9
J: TRBJ1-1

DNA: TGTGCCTGGTCCCGACAGGTAGGGGCCGCCGTTGGGCAGTACTTC
CDR3: CAWSRQVGAAVGQYF
D: .
size: .
V: TRBV30
J: TRBJ2-7